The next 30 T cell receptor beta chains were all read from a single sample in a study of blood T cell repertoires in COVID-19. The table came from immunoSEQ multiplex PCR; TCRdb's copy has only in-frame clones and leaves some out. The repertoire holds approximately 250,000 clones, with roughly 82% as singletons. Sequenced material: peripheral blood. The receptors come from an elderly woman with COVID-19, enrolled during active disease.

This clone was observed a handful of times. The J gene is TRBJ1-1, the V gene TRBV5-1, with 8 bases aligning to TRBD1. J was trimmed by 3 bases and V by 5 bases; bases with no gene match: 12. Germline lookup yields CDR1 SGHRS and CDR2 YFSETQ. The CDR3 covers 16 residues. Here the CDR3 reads CASRVGSGGDDTEAFF. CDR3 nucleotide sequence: TGCGCCAGCAGAGTGGGGTCAGGGGGCGACGACACTGAAGCTTTCTTT.

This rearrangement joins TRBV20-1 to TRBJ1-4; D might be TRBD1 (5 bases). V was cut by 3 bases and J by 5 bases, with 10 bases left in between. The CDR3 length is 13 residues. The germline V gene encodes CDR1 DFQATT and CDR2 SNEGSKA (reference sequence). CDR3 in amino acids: CSASGGGNEKLFF. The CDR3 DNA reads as TGCAGTGCTAGTGGGGGGGGAAATGAAAAACTGTTTTTT.

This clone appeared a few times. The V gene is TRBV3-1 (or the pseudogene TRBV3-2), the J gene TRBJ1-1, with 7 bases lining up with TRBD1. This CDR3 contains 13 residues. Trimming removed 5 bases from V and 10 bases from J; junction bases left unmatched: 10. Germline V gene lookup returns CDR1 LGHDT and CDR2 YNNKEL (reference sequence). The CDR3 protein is CASSSQTGSRAFF. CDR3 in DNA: TGTGCCAGCAGCTCACAGACAGGGAGTAGAGCTTTCTTT.

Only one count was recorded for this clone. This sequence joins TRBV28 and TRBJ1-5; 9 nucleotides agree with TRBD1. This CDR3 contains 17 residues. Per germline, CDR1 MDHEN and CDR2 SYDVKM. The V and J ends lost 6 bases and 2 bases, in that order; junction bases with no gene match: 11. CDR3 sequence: CASRSSPGQGRNQPQHF. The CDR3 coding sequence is TGTGCCAGCAGAAGTTCTCCGGGACAGGGACGCAATCAGCCCCAGCATTTT.

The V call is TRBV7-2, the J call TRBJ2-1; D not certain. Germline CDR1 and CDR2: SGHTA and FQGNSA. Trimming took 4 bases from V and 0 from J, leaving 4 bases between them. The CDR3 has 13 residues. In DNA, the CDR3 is TGTGCCAGCAGCTCGAGCTCCTACAATGAGCAGTTCTTC. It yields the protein CASSSSSYNEQFF.

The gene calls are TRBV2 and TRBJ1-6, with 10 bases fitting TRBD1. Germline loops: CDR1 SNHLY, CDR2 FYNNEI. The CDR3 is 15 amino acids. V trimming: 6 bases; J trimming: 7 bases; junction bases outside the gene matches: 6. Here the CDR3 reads CASRGQGSGNSPLHF. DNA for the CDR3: TGTGCCAGCAGGGGACAGGGGTCGGGCAATTCACCCCTCCACTTT.

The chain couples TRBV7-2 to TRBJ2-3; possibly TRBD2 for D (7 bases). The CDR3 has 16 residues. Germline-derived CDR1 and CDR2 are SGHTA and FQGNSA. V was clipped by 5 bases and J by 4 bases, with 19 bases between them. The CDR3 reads CASSRLGGGLADTQYF. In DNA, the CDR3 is TGTGCCAGCAGCCGTTTAGGGGGGGGCTTGGCAGATACGCAGTATTTT. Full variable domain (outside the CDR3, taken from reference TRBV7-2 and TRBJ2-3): GAGVSQSPSNKVTEKGKDVELRCDPISGHTALYWYRQSLGQGLEFLIYFQGNSAPDKSGLPSDRFSAERTGGSVSTLTIQRTQQEDSAVYLCASSRLGGGLADTQYFGPGTRLTVL.

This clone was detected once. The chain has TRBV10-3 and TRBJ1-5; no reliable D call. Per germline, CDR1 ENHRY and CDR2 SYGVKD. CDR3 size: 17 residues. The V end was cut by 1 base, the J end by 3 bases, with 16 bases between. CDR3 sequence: CAISELEQTRPNQPQHF. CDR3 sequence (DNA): TGTGCCATCAGTGAGTTGGAGCAAACTAGGCCCAATCAGCCCCAGCATTTT.

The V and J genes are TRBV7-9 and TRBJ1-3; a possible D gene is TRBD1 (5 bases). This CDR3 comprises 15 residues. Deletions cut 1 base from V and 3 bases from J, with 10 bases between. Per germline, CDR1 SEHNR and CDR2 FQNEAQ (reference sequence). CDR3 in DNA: TGTGCCAGCAGCTTAGGACAGATAATTGGAAACACCATATATTTT. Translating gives CASSLGQIIGNTIYF.

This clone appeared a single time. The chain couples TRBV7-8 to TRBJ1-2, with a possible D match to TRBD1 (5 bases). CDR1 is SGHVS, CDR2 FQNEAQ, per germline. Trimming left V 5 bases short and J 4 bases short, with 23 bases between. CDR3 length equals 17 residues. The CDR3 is CASSPQAGQTTSYGYTF. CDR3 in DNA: TGTGCCAGCAGCCCGCAAGCAGGGCAGACGACTTCCTATGGCTACACCTTC.

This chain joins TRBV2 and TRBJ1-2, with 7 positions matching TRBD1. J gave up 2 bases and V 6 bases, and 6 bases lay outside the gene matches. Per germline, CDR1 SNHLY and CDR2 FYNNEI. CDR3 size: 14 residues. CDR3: CASSRGTVNYGYTF. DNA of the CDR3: TGTGCCAGCAGCCGCGGGACAGTCAACTATGGCTACACCTTC.

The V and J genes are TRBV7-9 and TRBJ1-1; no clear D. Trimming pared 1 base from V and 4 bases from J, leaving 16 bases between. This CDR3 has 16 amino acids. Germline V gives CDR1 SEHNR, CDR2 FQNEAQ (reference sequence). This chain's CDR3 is CASSLEATLTGTEAFF. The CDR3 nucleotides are TGTGCCAGCAGCTTAGAGGCAACCTTAACGGGCACTGAAGCTTTCTTT.

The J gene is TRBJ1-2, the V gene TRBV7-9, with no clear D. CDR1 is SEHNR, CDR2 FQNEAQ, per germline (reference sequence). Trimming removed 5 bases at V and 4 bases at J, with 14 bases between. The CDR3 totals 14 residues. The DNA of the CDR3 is TGTGCCAGCAGCACAACAGTGCAGTCCTATGGCTACACCTTC. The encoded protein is CASSTTVQSYGYTF.

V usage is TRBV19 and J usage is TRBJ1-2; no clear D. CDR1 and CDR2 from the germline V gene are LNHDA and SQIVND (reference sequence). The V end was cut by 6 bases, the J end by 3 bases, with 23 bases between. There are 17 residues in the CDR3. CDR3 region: CASRPSHPGKGDYGYTF. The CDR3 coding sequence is TGTGCCAGTAGACCCTCCCATCCTGGTAAAGGAGACTATGGCTACACCTTC. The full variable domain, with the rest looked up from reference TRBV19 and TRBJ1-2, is DGGITQSPKYLFRKEGQNVTLSCEQNLNHDAMYWYRQDPGQGLRLIYYSQIVNDFQKGDIAEGYSVSREKKESFPLTVTSAQKNPTAFYLCASRPSHPGKGDYGYTFGSGTRLTVV.

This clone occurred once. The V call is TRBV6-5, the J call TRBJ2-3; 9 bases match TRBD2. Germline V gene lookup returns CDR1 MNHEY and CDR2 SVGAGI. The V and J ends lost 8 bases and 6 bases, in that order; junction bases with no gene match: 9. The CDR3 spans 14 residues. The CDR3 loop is CASAAGGDPDTQYF. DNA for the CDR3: TGTGCCAGCGCGGCGGGAGGGGACCCCGATACGCAGTATTTT.

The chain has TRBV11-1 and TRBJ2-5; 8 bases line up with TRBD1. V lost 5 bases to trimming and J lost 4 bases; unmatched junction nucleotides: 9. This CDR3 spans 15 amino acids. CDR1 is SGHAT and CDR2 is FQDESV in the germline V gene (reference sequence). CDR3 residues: CASSGVGQEGETQYF. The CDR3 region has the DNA TGTGCCAGCAGCGGTGTGGGACAGGAAGGAGAGACCCAGTACTTC.

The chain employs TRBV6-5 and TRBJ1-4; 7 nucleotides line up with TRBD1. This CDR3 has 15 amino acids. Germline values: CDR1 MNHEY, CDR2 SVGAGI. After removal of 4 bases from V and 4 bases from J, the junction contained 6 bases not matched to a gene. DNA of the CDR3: TGTGCCAGCAGTTCCCCGGGACAGCTTAATGAAAAACTGTTTTTT. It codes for CASSSPGQLNEKLFF.

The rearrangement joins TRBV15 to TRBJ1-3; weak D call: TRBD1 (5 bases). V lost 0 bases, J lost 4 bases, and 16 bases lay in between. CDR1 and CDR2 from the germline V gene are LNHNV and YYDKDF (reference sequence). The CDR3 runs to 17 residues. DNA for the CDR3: TGTGCCACCAGCAGAGAGAGAAATACAGGATCGGGAAACACCATATATTTT. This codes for CATSRERNTGSGNTIYF.

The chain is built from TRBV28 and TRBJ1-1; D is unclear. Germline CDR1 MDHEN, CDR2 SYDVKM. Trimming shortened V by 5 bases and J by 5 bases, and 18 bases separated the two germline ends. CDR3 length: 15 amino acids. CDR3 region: CASSPPGSWETEAFF. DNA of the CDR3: TGTGCCAGCAGTCCGCCGGGCAGTTGGGAGACTGAAGCTTTCTTT.

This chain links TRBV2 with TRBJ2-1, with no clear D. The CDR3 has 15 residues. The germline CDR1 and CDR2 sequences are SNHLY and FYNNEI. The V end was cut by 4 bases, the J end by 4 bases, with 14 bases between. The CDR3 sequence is CASSGASFSYNEQFF. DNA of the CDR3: TGTGCCAGCAGTGGAGCCTCTTTCAGTTACAATGAGCAGTTCTTC.

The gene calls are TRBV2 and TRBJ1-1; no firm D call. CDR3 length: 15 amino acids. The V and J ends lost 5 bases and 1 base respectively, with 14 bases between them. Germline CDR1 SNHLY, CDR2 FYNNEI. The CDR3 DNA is TGTGCCAGCAGTCCAGGTAACGCTCCGAACACTGAAGCTTTCTTT. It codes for CASSPGNAPNTEAFF.

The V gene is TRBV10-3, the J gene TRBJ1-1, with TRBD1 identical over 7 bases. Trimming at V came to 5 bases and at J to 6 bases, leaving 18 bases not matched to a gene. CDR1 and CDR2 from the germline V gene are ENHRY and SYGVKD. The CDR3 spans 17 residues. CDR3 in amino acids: CAISPNVQGSPVAEAFF. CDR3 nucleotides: TGTGCCATCAGTCCCAATGTACAGGGGTCTCCGGTTGCTGAAGCTTTCTTT.

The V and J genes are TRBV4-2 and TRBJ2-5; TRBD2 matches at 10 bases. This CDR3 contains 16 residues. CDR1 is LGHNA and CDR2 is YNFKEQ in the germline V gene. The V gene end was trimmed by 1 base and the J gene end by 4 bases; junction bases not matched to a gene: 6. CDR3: CASSQGTSGEGETQYF. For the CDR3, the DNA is TGTGCCAGCAGCCAAGGAACTAGCGGGGAGGGAGAGACCCAGTACTTC.

CDR3 amino acids: CASSLEDRVAYGYTF. CDR3 bases: TGTGCCAGCAGCTTAGAGGACAGGGTGGCCTATGGCTACACCTTC. J is TRBJ1-2 and V is TRBV7-9, with 8 positions matching TRBD1. The V gene end was trimmed by 1 base and the J gene end by 4 bases; junction bases not matched to a gene: 5. The CDR3 loop spans 15 amino acids. CDR1 SEHNR and CDR2 FQNEAQ come from the germline V gene (reference sequence). The full variable domain, with the rest looked up from reference TRBV7-9 and TRBJ1-2, is DTGVSQNPRHKITKRGQNVTFRCDPISEHNRLYWYRQTLGQGPEFLTYFQNEAQLEKSRLLSDRFSAERPKGSFSTLEIQRTEQGDSAMYLCASSLEDRVAYGYTFGSGTRLTVV.

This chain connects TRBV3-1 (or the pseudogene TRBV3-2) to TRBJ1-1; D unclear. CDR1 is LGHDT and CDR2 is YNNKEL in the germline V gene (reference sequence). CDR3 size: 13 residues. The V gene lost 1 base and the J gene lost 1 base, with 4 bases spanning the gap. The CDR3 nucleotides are TGTGCCAGCAGCCAAGCAGAGAACACTGAAGCTTTCTTT. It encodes CASSQAENTEAFF.

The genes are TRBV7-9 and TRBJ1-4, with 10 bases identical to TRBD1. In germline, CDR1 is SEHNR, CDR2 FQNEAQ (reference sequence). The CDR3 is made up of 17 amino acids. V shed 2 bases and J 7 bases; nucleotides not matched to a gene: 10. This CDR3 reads CASSLSGTGVPSEKLFF. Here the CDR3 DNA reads TGTGCCAGCAGCTTATCAGGGACAGGGGTTCCTAGTGAAAAACTGTTTTTT. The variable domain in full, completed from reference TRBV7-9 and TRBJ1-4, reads DTGVSQNPRHKITKRGQNVTFRCDPISEHNRLYWYRQTLGQGPEFLTYFQNEAQLEKSRLLSDRFSAERPKGSFSTLEIQRTEQGDSAMYLCASSLSGTGVPSEKLFFGSGTQLSVL.

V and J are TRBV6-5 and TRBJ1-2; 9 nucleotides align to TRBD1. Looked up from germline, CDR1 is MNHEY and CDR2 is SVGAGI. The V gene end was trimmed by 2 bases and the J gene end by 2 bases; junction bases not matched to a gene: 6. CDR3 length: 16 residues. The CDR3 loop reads CASSYGGTGQNYGYTF. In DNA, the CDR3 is TGTGCCAGCAGTTACGGGGGGACAGGGCAAAACTATGGCTACACCTTC.

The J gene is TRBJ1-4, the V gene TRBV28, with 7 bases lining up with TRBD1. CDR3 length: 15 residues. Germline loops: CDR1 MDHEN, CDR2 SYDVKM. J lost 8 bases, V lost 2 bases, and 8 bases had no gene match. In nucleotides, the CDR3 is TGTGCCAGCAGTTTAGAACAGGGGATAGGGGAAAAACTGTTTTTT. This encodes CASSLEQGIGEKLFF. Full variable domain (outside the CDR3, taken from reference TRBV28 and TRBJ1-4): DVKVTQSSRYLVKRTGEKVFLECVQDMDHENMFWYRQDPGLGLRLIYFSYDVKMKEKGDIPEGYSVSREKKERFSLILESASTNQTSMYLCASSLEQGIGEKLFFGSGTQLSVL.

CDR3 residues: CASSRTGGVGEKLFF. DNA of the CDR3: TGTGCCAGCAGCCGTACAGGGGGCGTCGGTGAAAAACTGTTTTTT. V gene TRBV28 combines with J gene TRBJ1-4, with TRBD1 matching 9 bases. The CDR3 is 15 residues long. V lost 6 bases, J lost 7 bases, and 9 bases stayed unmatched. The V gene's germline CDR1 is MDHEN and CDR2 SYDVKM.

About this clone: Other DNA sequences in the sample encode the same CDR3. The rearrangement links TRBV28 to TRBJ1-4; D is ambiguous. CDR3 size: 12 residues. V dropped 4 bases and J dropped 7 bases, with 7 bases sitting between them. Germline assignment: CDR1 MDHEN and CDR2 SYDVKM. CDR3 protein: CASSSPSEKLFF. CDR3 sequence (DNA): TGTGCCAGCAGTTCCCCCAGTGAAAAACTGTTTTTT.